The subject of this entry is one TCR beta chain. These data come from a study of graft-versus-host responses after intestinal transplantation. Study overall: Each of the recipients got a multivisceral, liver-intestinal, or isolated intestinal transplant. Every recipient had anti-thymocyte globulin induction and approximately 3 years of tacrolimus plus steroids.

Findings and caveats of the study: GvH clones surfaced in recipient marrow, some emerging earlier in ileum or blood.

V was shortened by 2 bases and J by 4 bases, with 17 bases between the two germline ends. CDR1 and CDR2 from the germline V gene are LGHNA and YNFKEQ. The CDR3 sequence is 16 residues long. TCRdb's copy holds only in-frame clones and misses some; the assay was immunoSEQ multiplex PCR. The sample includes approximately 19,000 clones, roughly 40% seen only once; the top ten take about 0.95%. This material consisted of alloreactive CD4+ T cells from a mixed lymphocyte reaction culture, taken before intestinal transplant. Specified subset: CFSE-low proliferating T cells sorted from roughly six-day pre-transplant mixed lymphocyte reaction (GvH or HvG direction). The TCR originated in a human patient who received an intestinal transplant. The V gene is TRBV4-2, the J gene TRBJ1-1, with a tentative D call TRBD1 (6 bases). CDR3 bases: TGTGCCAGCAGCCAACCGGGAGGGGGGGCCGGCACTGAAGCTTTCTTT. Protein product: CASSQPGGGAGTEAFF.